The 25 T cell receptor beta chains below were found in one sample sequenced in a study of human T cells and chemical hapten exposure. Time point noted: patch test 2, 6 weeks after DPC sensitization. Treatment of the sample: therapeutic diphenylcyclopropenone sensitization with weekly scalp DPC. TCRdb re-analysed the RACE reads in MiXCR, keeping a single row per CDR3 protein. Among approximately 89,000 distinct CDR3 sequences listed, 9.5% to 13% were seen once. Specimen: whole blood, collected in connection with sensitization to the hapten diphenylcyclopropenone (DPC). The receptors derive from a woman aged 25-40 years with alopecia areata. Some clones in this sample may be carry-over from other donors' samples.

This clonotype showed up just a few times. The chain carries TRBV12-3 or TRBV12-4 and TRBJ1-1; D remains ambiguous. The ends were cut back, 2 bases at V and 1 base at J, with 8 bases in the middle. This CDR3 comprises 14 residues. The CDR3 DNA is TGTGCCAGCAGTTTAAAAGGACGGAACACTGAAGCTTTCTTT. Its translation: CASSLKGRNTEAFF.

This clonotype showed up many times. The CDR3 sequence: CASSYLSGANVLTF. In DNA, the CDR3 is TGTGCCAGCAGTTACCTCTCTGGGGCCAACGTCCTGACTTTC. This sequence joins TRBV6-2 or TRBV6-3 and TRBJ2-6; D unresolved. V shed 2 bases and J shed 0 bases, with 2 bases lying between them. Per germline, CDR1 MNHEY and CDR2 SVGEGT. The CDR3 contains 14 residues.

This clonotype was recorded at least ten times. The rearrangement joins TRBV7-8 to TRBJ2-6, with a possible D match to TRBD1 (5 bases). CDR3 length equals 16 residues. The germline V gene has CDR1 SGHVS and CDR2 FQNEAQ. V gave up 3 bases and J gave up 2 bases, with 11 bases separating them. CDR3 sequence: CASSFQGEPGANVLTF. The CDR3 DNA is TGTGCCAGCAGCTTCCAGGGCGAGCCTGGGGCCAACGTCCTGACTTTC. Drawing the rest from reference TRBV7-8 and TRBJ2-6, the complete variable domain is GAGVSQSPRYKVAKRGQDVALRCDPISGHVSLFWYQQALGQGPEFLTYFQNEAQLDKSGLPSDRFFAERPEGSVSTLKIQRTQQEDSAVYLCASSFQGEPGANVLTFGAGSRLTVL.

This clonotype was picked up many times. The chain links TRBV6-4 to TRBJ2-7; the match to TRBD1 covers 11 bases. The V segment lost 7 bases and the J segment 3 bases; nucleotides outside the gene matches: 5. The length of the CDR3 is 14 residues. Germline V CDR1 and CDR2: MRHNA, SNTAGT. This chain's CDR3 is CASTGTGGDYEQYF. The CDR3 DNA follows: TGTGCCAGCACCGGGACAGGGGGAGACTACGAGCAGTACTTC.

This clonotype was counted many times. This rearrangement joins TRBV21-1 to TRBJ2-5. TRBV21-1 corresponds to a pseudogene. The CDR3 covers 13 residues. The CDR3 sequence: CASSKAEGETQYF. DNA for the CDR3: TGTGCCAGCAGCAAAGCTGAAGGAGAGACCCAGTACTTC.

This clonotype was observed a handful of times. The gene calls are TRBV4-2 and TRBJ2-1; D may be TRBD1 or TRBD2 (5 bases each). The CDR3 is made up of 16 amino acids. CDR1 LGHNA and CDR2 YNFKEQ come from the germline V gene. The V and J ends lost 1 base and 3 bases respectively, with 13 bases between them. CDR3 sequence reads: CASSQVGAGRYNEQFF. DNA of the CDR3: TGTGCCAGCAGCCAAGTCGGGGCAGGGCGCTACAATGAGCAGTTCTTC.

A few counts support this clonotype. The CDR3 sequence: CASAIGTGARYF. CDR3 bases: TGTGCCAGCGCTATTGGGACAGGGGCAAGGTACTTC. The V gene is TRBV6-6, the J gene TRBJ2-4, with TRBD1 identical over 10 bases. The ends lost 8 bases at V and 15 bases at J; junction bases unmatched: 10. The CDR3 covers 12 residues. In germline, CDR1 is MNHNY, CDR2 SVGAGI (reference sequence).

Note on this clonotype: A read error may explain this, as a much larger clone is one base away. As DNA, the CDR3 is TGTACCAGTAGTATCTGGGGCGAGGAGTCTCAGCCCCAGCATTTT. It translates to CTSSIWGEESQPQHF. The chain is built from TRBV19 and TRBJ1-5, with a weak D call TRBD1 (5 bases). Germline loops: CDR1 LNHDA, CDR2 SQIVND (reference sequence). The CDR3 contains 15 residues. Variable domain in full (rest from reference TRBV19 and TRBJ1-5): DGGITQSPKYLFRKEGQNVTLSCEQNLNHDAMYWYRQDPGQGLRLIYYSQIVNDFQKGDIAEGYSVSREKKESFPLTVTSAQKNPTAFYLCTSSIWGEESQPQHFGDGTRLSIL.

The genes are TRBV28 and TRBJ1-1; D is perhaps TRBD1 (5 bases). With 6 bases removed from V and 1 base from J, the gap between germline ends came to 9 bases. The CDR3 is 13 residues long. Per germline, CDR1 MDHEN and CDR2 SYDVKM. The DNA for the CDR3 is TGTGCCAGCAGGGACGGGGGGAACACTGAAGCTTTCTTT. It encodes CASRDGGNTEAFF.

Only a few counts were recorded for this clonotype. The rearrangement uses TRBV29-1 and TRBJ1-1; no clear D. Trimming removed 4 bases from V and 5 bases from J, with 5 bases in between. This CDR3 contains 10 residues. The germline gives CDR1 SQVTM, CDR2 ANQGSEA. CDR3 coding DNA: TGCAGCGTTGGATTGACTGAAGCTTTCTTT. Residues: CSVGLTEAFF.

J is TRBJ1-5 and V is TRBV28; no reliable D call. Per the germline V gene, CDR1 is MDHEN and CDR2 is SYDVKM. V was pared by 3 bases and J by 6 bases, with 12 bases between. The CDR3 contains 14 residues. The CDR3 loop is CASSFAFLGQPQHF. The CDR3, as DNA: TGTGCCAGCAGTTTCGCCTTCCTCGGTCAGCCCCAGCATTTT.

This clonotype was counted ten times or more. The rearrangement uses TRBV5-4 and TRBJ1-1; D remains unclear. Germline V gives CDR1 SGHNT, CDR2 YYREEE (reference sequence). Trimming cost V 3 bases and J 1 base, with 16 bases left between them. The CDR3 runs 16 residues. The CDR3 region has the DNA TGTGCCAGCAGCTCGGGGTTCCGGGCCACGAACACTGAAGCTTTCTTT. Protein product: CASSSGFRATNTEAFF.

The table lists this clonotype with a few counts. The rearrangement links TRBV20-1 to TRBJ1-4; 8 bases are shared with TRBD1. With 5 bases clipped from V and 5 bases from J, the junction kept 7 bases outside the gene matches. The CDR3 runs to 14 residues. CDR1 and CDR2 from the germline V gene are DFQATT and SNEGSKA (reference sequence). The CDR3 DNA reads TGCAGTGCTCACCAGGGGGCGCGGAATGAAAAACTGTTTTTT. Protein product: CSAHQGARNEKLFF.

This clonotype was observed a handful of times. The chain recombines TRBV4-1 with TRBJ1-4, with a tentative D call TRBD1 (6 bases). Germline CDR1 is MGHRA and CDR2 is YSYEKL. V shed 0 bases and J shed 2 bases, with 13 bases lying between them. The CDR3 length is 17 residues. CDR3 region: CASSQDFRGRTNEKLFF. CDR3 in DNA: TGCGCCAGCAGCCAAGATTTCCGGGGGCGGACTAATGAAAAACTGTTTTTT.

The gene calls are TRBV3-1 and TRBJ1-2; D ambiguous. Germline CDR1 LGHDT, CDR2 YNNKEL (reference sequence). Trimming shortened V by 4 bases and J by 0 bases, and 6 bases separated the two germline ends. The CDR3 spans 13 residues. In nucleotides, the CDR3 is TGTGCCAGCAGCCTCCGGACTAACTATGGCTACACCTTC. It specifies CASSLRTNYGYTF.

This clonotype was observed many times. V gene TRBV20-1 combines with J gene TRBJ2-7, with 9 bases lining up with TRBD1. The germline V gene encodes CDR1 DFQATT and CDR2 SNEGSKA (reference sequence). V trimming: 6 bases; J trimming: 1 base; junction bases outside the gene matches: 4. CDR3 length: 13 amino acids. DNA of the CDR3: TGCAGTGCCCGACAGGGGGGGTCCTACGAGCAGTACTTC. Amino acid sequence: CSARQGGSYEQYF.

This clonotype occurred many times. The rearrangement uses TRBV5-1 and TRBJ2-1, with TRBD2 identical over 8 bases. Germline V CDR1 and CDR2: SGHRS, YFSETQ. The CDR3 contains 15 residues. V was clipped by 7 bases and J by 5 bases; unmatched bases: 11. CDR3 in amino acids: CASSPFGRGDNEQFF. CDR3 DNA: TGCGCCAGCTCCCCTTTCGGGAGGGGGGACAATGAGCAGTTCTTC. Combining the CDR3 with reference TRBV5-1 and TRBJ2-1 gives the whole variable domain KAGVTQTPRYLIKTRGQQVTLSCSPISGHRSVSWYQQTPGQGLQFLFEYFSETQRNKGNFPGRFSGRQFSNSRSEMNVSTLELGDSALYLCASSPFGRGDNEQFFGPGTRLTVL.

Only a few counts were recorded for this clonotype. The rearrangement joins TRBV3-1 to TRBJ2-1; D perhaps matches TRBD1 (5 bases). The V and J ends lost 1 base and 0 bases respectively, with 10 bases between them. Germline V CDR1 and CDR2: LGHDT, YNNKEL (reference sequence). The length of the CDR3 is 16 residues. The CDR3 nucleotides are TGTGCCAGCAGCCAAGCGACAGTCTCCTCCTACAATGAGCAGTTCTTC. Protein product: CASSQATVSSYNEQFF.

This clonotype has a count of ten or more. A read error may account for a junction end that differs from germline. This chain uses TRBV20-1 with TRBJ2-1, with 9 bases aligning to TRBD2. Germline V gives CDR1 DFQATT, CDR2 SNEGSKA (reference sequence). The CDR3 contains 19 residues. The CDR3 here is CSASGGGRAAHRLYNEQFF. As DNA, the CDR3 is TGCAGTGCTAGTGGGGGCGGGAGGGCCGCTCACCGACTCTACAATGAGCAGTTCTTT.

The genes are TRBV12-3 or TRBV12-4 and TRBJ1-5; maybe TRBD1 (6 bases). V was pared by 4 bases and J by 1 base, with 11 bases between. CDR3 length equals 15 residues. The CDR3 protein is CASSSGEWSNQPQHF. In DNA form, the CDR3 reads TGTGCCAGCAGTTCAGGGGAATGGAGCAATCAGCCCCAGCATTTT.

This clonotype came up many times. This sequence joins TRBV5-8 and TRBJ1-1; D is unresolved. CDR1 and CDR2 from the germline V gene are SGHTS and YDEGEE. V dropped 7 bases and J dropped 0 bases, with 10 bases sitting between them. The CDR3 has 13 amino acids. The CDR3 DNA is TGTGCCAGCGGGCTCGTTCTGAACACTGAAGCTTTCTTT. It yields the protein CASGLVLNTEAFF. Complete variable domain (other parts from reference TRBV5-8 and TRBJ1-1): EAGVTQSPTHLIKTRGQQATLRCSPISGHTSVYWYQQALGLGLQFLLWYDEGEERNRGNFPPRFSGRQFPNYSSELNVNALELEDSALYLCASGLVLNTEAFFGQGTRLTVV.

This clonotype was detected ten times or more. V is TRBV4-2 and J is TRBJ2-3; a possible D gene is TRBD2 (5 bases). The CDR3 spans 16 residues. Germline loops: CDR1 LGHNA, CDR2 YNFKEQ. V was trimmed by 0 bases and J by 0 bases, leaving 10 bases between them. CDR3 protein: CASSQDRASSTDTQYF. As DNA, the CDR3 is TGTGCCAGCAGCCAAGATCGGGCTAGCAGCACAGATACGCAGTATTTT.

This clonotype was detected ten times or more. The chain employs TRBV7-2 and TRBJ2-7, with a tentative D call TRBD1 (5 bases). This CDR3 is 15 amino acids long. CDR1 is SGHTA and CDR2 is FQGNSA in the germline V gene. The V and J ends lost 5 bases and 6 bases respectively, with 20 bases between them. The CDR3 sequence: CASSPRQGLEPEQYF. The CDR3 nucleotides read TGTGCCAGCAGCCCCCGGCAGGGCTTGGAACCCGAGCAGTACTTC.

The genes are TRBV28 and TRBJ2-4, with 10 bases that match TRBD2. Per germline, CDR1 MDHEN and CDR2 SYDVKM. CDR3 size: 17 residues. Trimming at V came to 5 bases and at J to 9 bases, leaving 16 bases not matched to a gene. The CDR3, as DNA: TGTGCCAGCAGTCACCAGCGGGAGGGCCACCCAACACCCATTCAGTACTTC. It specifies CASSHQREGHPTPIQYF.

This clonotype has ten or more counts. V and J are TRBV7-9 and TRBJ2-3, with D perhaps matching TRBD1 (5 bases). The CDR3 has 15 residues. Germline values: CDR1 SEHNR, CDR2 FQNEAQ (reference sequence). Trimming removed 0 bases at V and 3 bases at J, with 10 bases between. This CDR3 is CASSLASGLTDTQYF. CDR3 coding DNA: TGTGCCAGCAGCTTAGCATCAGGGTTAACAGATACGCAGTATTTT.